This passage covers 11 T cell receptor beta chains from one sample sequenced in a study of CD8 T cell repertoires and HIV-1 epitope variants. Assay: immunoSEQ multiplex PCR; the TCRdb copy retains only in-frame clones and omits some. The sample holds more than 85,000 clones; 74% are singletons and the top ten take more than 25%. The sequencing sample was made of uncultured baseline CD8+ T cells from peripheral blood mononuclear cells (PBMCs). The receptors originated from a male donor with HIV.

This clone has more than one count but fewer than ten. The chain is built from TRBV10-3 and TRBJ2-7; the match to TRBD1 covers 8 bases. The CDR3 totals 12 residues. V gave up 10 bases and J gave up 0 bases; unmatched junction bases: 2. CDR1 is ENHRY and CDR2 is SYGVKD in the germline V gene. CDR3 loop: CATGTGSYEQYF. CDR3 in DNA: TGTGCCACCGGGACAGGCTCCTACGAGCAGTACTTC.

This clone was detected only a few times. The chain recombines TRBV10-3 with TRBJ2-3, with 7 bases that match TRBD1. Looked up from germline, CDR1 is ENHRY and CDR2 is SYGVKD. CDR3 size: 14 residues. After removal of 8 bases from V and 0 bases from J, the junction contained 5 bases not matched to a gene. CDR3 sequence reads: CAIGTETSTDTQYF. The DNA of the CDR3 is TGTGCCATCGGGACAGAAACTAGCACAGATACGCAGTATTTT.

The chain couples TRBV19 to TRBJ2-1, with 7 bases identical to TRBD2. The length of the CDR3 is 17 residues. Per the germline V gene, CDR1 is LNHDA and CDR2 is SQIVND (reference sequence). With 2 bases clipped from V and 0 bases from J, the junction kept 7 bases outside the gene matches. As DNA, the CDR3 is TGTGCCAGTAGTATATTCGGGACTACGAGCTCCTACAATGAGCAGTTCTTC. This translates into CASSIFGTTSSYNEQFF.

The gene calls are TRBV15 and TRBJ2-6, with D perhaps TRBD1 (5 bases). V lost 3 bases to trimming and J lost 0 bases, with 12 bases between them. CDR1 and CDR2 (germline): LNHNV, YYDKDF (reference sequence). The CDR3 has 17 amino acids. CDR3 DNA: TGTGCCACCAGCAGCTCAGGGTGGGGCTCTGGGGCCAACGTCCTGACTTTC. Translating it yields CATSSSGWGSGANVLTF.

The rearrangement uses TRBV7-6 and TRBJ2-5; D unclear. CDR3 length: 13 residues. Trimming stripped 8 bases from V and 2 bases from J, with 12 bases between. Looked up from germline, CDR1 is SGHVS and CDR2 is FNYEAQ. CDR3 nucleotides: TGTGCCAGCGGTCTCAGGCCGCAAGAGACCCAGTACTTC. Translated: CASGLRPQETQYF. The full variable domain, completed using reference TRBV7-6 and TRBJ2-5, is GAGVSQSPRYKVTKRGQDVALRCDPISGHVSLYWYRQALGQGPEFLTYFNYEAQQDKSGLPNDRFSAERPEGSISTLTIQRTEQRDSAMYRCASGLRPQETQYFGPGTRLLVL.

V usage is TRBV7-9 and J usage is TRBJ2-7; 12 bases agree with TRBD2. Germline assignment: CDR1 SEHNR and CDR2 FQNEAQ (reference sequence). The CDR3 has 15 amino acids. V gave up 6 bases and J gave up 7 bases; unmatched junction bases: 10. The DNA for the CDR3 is TGTGCCAGCAGGCCCCGACTAGCGGGAGAAGGAGAGCAGTACTTC. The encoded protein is CASRPRLAGEGEQYF. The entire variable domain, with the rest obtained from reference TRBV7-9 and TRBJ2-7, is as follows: DTGVSQNPRHKITKRGQNVTFRCDPISEHNRLYWYRQTLGQGPEFLTYFQNEAQLEKSRLLSDRFSAERPKGSFSTLEIQRTEQGDSAMYLCASRPRLAGEGEQYFGPGTRLTVT.

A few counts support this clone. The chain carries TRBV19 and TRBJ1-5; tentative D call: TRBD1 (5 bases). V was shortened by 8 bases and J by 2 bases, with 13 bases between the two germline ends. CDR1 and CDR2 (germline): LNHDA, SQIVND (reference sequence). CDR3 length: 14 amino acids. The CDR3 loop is CASRGLLGNQPQHF. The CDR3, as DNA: TGTGCCAGTCGGGGCCTCCTCGGCAATCAGCCCCAGCATTTT. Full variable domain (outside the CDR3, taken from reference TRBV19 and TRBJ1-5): DGGITQSPKYLFRKEGQNVTLSCEQNLNHDAMYWYRQDPGQGLRLIYYSQIVNDFQKGDIAEGYSVSREKKESFPLTVTSAQKNPTAFYLCASRGLLGNQPQHFGDGTRLSIL.

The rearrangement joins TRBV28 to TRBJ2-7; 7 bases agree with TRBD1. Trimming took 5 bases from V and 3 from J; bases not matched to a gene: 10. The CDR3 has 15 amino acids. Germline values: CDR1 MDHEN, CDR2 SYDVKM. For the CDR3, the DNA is TGTGCCAGCAGTCAAACCGGGACAGACCTCTACGAGCAGTACTTC. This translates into CASSQTGTDLYEQYF.

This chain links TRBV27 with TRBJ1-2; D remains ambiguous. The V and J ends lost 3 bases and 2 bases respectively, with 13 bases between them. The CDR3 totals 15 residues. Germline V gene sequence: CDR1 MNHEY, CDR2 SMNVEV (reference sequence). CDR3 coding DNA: TGTGCCAGCAGTTTCTCTGGGGTCGACAACTATGGCTACACCTTC. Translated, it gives CASSFSGVDNYGYTF.

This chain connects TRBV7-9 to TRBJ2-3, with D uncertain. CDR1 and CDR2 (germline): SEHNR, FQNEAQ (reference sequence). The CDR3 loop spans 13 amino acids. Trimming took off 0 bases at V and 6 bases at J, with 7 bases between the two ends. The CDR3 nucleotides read TGTGCCAGCAGCTTAGCGGGCCGTGATACGCAGTATTTT. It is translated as CASSLAGRDTQYF. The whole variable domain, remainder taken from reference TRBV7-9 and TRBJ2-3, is DTGVSQNPRHKITKRGQNVTFRCDPISEHNRLYWYRQTLGQGPEFLTYFQNEAQLEKSRLLSDRFSAERPKGSFSTLEIQRTEQGDSAMYLCASSLAGRDTQYFGPGTRLTVL.

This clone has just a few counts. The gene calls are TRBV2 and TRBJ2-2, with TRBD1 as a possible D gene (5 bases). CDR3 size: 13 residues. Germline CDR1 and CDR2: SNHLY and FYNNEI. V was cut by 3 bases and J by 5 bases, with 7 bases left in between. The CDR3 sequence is CASSEGHTGELFF. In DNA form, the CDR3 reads TGTGCCAGCAGTGAGGGGCATACCGGGGAGCTGTTTTTT.